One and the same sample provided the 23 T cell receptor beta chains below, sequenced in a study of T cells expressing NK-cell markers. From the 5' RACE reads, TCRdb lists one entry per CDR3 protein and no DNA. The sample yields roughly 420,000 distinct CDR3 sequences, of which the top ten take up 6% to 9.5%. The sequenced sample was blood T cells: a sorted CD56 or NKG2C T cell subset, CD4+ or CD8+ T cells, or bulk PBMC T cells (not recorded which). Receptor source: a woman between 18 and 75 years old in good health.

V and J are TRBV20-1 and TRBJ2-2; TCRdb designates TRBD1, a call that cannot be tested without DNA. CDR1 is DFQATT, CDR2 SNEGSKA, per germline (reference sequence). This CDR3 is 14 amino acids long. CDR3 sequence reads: CSARALANTGELFF.

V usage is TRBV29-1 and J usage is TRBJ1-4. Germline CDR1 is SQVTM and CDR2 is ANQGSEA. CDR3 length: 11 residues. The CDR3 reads CSVEAGEKLFF.

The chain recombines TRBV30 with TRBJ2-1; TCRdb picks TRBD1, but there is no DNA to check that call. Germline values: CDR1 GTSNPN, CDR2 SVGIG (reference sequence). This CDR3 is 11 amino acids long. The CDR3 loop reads CASRQVNEQFF.

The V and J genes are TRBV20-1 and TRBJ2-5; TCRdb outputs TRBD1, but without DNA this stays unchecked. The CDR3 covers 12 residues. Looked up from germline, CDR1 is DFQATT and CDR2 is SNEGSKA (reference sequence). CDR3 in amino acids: CSARQGRETQYF.

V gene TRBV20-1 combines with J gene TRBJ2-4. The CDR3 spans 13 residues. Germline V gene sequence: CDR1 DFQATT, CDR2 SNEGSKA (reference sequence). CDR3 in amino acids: CSARELAKNIQYF.

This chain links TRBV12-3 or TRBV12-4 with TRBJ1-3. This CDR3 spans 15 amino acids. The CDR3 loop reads CASSFGRRSGNTIYF.

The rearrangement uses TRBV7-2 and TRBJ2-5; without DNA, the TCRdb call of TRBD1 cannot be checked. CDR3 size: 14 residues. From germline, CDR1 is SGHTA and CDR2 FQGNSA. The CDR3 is CASSPRTWQETQYF.

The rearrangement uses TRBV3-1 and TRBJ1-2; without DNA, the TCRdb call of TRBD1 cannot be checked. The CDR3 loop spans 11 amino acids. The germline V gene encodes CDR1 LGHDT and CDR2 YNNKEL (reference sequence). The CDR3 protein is CASGQGHGYTF.

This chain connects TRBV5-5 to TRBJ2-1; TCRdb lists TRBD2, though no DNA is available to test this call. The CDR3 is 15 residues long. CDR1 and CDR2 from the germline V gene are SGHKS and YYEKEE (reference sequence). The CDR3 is CASTSTGLVVNEQFF. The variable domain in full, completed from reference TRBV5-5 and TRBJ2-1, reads DAGVTQSPTHLIKTRGQQVTLRCSPISGHKSVSWYQQVLGQGPQFIFQYYEKEERGRGNFPDRFSARQFPNYSSELNVNALLLGDSALYLCASTSTGLVVNEQFFGPGTRLTVL.

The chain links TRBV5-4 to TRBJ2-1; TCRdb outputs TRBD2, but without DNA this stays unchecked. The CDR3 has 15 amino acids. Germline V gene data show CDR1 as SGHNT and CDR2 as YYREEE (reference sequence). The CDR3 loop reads CASSPTSLRANEQFF.

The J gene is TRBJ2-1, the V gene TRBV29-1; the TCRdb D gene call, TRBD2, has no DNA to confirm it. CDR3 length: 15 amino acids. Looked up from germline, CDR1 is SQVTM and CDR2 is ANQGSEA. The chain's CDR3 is CSVRGTPSSYNEQFF.

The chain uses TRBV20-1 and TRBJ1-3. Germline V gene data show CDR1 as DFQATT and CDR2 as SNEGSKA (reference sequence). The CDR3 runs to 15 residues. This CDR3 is CSARGTDYSGNTIYF.

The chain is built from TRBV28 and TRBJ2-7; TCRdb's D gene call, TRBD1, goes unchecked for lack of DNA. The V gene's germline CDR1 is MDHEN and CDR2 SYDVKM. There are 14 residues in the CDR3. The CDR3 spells CASSATGSSYEQYF.

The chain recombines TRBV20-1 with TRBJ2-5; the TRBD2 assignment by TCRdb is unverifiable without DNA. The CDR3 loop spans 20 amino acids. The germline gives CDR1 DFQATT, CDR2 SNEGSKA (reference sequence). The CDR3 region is CSARETSGGIHQTQQETQYF.

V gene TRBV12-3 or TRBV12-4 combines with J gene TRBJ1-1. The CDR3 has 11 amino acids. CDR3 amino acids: CASSLGLQAFF.

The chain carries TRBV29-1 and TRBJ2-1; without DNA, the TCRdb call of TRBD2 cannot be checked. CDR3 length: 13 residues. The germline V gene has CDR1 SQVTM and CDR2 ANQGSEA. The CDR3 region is CSELAGALNEQFF.

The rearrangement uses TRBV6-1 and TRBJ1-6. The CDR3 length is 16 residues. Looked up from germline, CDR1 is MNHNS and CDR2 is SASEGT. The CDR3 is CASSDVLGSYNSPLHF.

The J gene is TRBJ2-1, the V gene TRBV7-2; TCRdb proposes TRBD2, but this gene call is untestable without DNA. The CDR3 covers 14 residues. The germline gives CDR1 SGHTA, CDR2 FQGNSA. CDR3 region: CASSTGLANNEQFF.

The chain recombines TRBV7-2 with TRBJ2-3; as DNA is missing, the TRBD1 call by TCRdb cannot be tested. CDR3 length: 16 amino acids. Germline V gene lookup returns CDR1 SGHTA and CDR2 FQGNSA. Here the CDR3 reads CASSFRDRGFRDTQYF.

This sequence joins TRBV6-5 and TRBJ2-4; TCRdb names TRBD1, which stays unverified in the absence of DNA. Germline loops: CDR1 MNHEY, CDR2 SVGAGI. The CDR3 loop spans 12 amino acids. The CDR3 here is CASSRDRHIQYF.

The CDR3 spells CASSSQRPTDTQYF. V gene TRBV12-3 or TRBV12-4 combines with J gene TRBJ2-3. The CDR3 is 14 amino acids.

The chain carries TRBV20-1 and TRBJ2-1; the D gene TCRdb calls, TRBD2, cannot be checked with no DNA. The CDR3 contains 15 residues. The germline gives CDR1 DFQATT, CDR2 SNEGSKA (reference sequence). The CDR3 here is CSARDSASGFDEQFF.

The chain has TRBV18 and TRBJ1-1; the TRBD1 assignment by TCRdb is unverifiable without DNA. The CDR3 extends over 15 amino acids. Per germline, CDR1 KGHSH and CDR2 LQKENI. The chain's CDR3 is CASSERGVLGTEAFF.